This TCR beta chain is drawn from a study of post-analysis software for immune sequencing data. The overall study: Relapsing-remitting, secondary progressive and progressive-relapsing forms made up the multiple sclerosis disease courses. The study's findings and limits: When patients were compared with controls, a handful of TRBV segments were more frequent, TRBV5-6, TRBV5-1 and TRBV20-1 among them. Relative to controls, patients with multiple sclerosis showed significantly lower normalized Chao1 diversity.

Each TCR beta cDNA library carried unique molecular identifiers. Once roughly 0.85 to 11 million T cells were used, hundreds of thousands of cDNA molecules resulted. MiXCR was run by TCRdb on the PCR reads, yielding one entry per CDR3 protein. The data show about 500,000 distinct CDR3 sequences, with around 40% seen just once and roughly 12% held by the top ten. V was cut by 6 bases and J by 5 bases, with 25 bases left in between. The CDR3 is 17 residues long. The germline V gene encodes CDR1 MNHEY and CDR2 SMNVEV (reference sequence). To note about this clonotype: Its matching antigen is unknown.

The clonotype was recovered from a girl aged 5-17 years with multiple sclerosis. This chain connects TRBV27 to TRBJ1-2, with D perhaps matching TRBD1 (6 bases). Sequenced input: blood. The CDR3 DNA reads TGTGCCAGCAGCCTTCGGGGGGGCGCGTCACTCTCTTATGGCTACACCTTC. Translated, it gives CASSLRGGASLSYGYTF.